These 28 T cell receptor beta chains were sequenced from one sample in a study of spatial heterogeneity in lung cancer. As for time point: sample taken at primary tumor resection. Unsorted tumor, nontumor lung tissue or cryopreserved PBMC supplied the whole RNA. One entry per CDR3 protein, called by TCRdb with MiXCR from the 5' RACE reads. The sample lists 40,000 or so distinct CDR3 sequences; roughly 5.6% were seen once. Material: PBMCs, obtained at surgery. These receptors were obtained from a female donor with early-stage non-small cell lung cancer.

This clonotype was detected ten times or more. In nucleotides, the CDR3 is TGCGCCAGCAGCTCGACAGGGCCGGGCTCCTACGAGCAGTACTTC. Protein product: CASSSTGPGSYEQYF. The chain couples TRBV5-1 to TRBJ2-7; 7 bases map to TRBD1. The CDR3 covers 15 residues. The V gene's germline CDR1 is SGHRS and CDR2 YFSETQ. V dropped 3 bases and J dropped 0; count of bases not matched to a gene: 6.

Many counts were recorded for this clonotype. The chain joins TRBV7-9 to TRBJ2-2; D tentatively reads TRBD1 or TRBD2 (5 bases each). Trimming removed 3 bases at V and 0 bases at J, with 17 bases between. This CDR3 comprises 18 residues. Germline V CDR1 and CDR2: SEHNR, FQNEAQ (reference sequence). CDR3 protein: CASSFGLRGRTNTGELFF. CDR3 in DNA: TGTGCCAGCAGCTTCGGGCTAAGGGGACGGACGAACACCGGGGAGCTGTTTTTT.

Sample share makes this clonotype medium-sized. The chain employs TRBV28 and TRBJ1-2; unclear D gene. This CDR3 contains 12 residues. V lost 3 bases and J lost 4, with 6 bases in between. From germline, CDR1 is MDHEN and CDR2 SYDVKM. The DNA for the CDR3 is TGTGCCAGCAGTTTGCGGCTCTATGGCTACACCTTC. This sequence encodes CASSLRLYGYTF.

CDR3 amino acids: CAISTSGETQYF. The CDR3 DNA reads TGTGCCATCAGTACTAGCGGCGAGACCCAGTACTTC. The chain recombines TRBV10-3 with TRBJ2-5; 8 nucleotides align to TRBD2. The CDR3 is made up of 12 amino acids. V lost 5 bases, J lost 5 bases, and 1 base stayed unmatched. Germline V gives CDR1 ENHRY, CDR2 SYGVKD.

Sample share makes this clonotype medium-sized. The chain has TRBV9 and TRBJ2-3; the match to TRBD2 covers 11 bases. There are 13 residues in the CDR3. V was pared by 4 bases and J by 8 bases, with 3 bases of the junction left unmatched. Germline V gene sequence: CDR1 SGDLS, CDR2 YYNGEE. The CDR3 region is CASSPLAGGTQYF. In DNA, the CDR3 is TGTGCCAGCAGCCCGCTAGCGGGGGGTACGCAGTATTTT.

This clonotype was seen ten or more times. J is TRBJ1-1 and V is TRBV20-1, with D hard to call. The CDR3 consists of 12 residues. Trimming shortened V by 6 bases and J by 4 bases, and 12 bases separated the two germline ends. Germline CDR1 and CDR2: DFQATT and SNEGSKA (reference sequence). The CDR3 DNA reads as TGCAGTGCCCTGTTGGGCATCACTGAAGCTTTCTTT. It specifies CSALLGITEAFF.

This clonotype has a handful of counts. The chain carries TRBV9 and TRBJ2-1; 8 bases map to TRBD1. J was trimmed by 2 bases and V by 4 bases; bases with no gene match: 8. In germline, CDR1 is SGDLS, CDR2 YYNGEE. The CDR3 runs to 16 residues. CDR3 coding DNA: TGTGCCAGCAGCCAGGGGGCGCGTTTAACCTACAATGAGCAGTTCTTC. Protein sequence: CASSQGARLTYNEQFF.

The chain employs TRBV4-1 and TRBJ2-7; 7 bases line up with TRBD1. The V and J ends lost 0 bases and 9 bases, in that order; junction bases with no gene match: 11. This CDR3 spans 15 amino acids. Germline CDR1 reads MGHRA; CDR2 reads YSYEKL. CDR3 DNA sequence: TGCGCCAGCAGCCAAGATTCAGGACAGGTATTCGGGCAGTACTTC. Its protein is CASSQDSGQVFGQYF.

With regard to this clonotype: This may be a read error: a much more frequent sequence differs by one nucleotide. The rearrangement joins TRBV11-2 to TRBJ2-1, with D tentatively TRBD2 (7 bases). The length of the CDR3 is 16 residues. Germline CDR1 is SGHAT and CDR2 is FQNNGV. CDR3 coding DNA: TGTGCCAGCAGCTTACCTCCCGCGGGGGCCAGGGATGAGCAGATCTTC. Protein: CASSLPPAGARDEQIF.

The genes are TRBV11-2 and TRBJ2-2; 7 nucleotides match TRBD2. This CDR3 is 13 amino acids long. Germline lookup yields CDR1 SGHAT and CDR2 FQNNGV. V lost 5 bases to trimming and J lost 6 bases; unmatched junction nucleotides: 3. This chain's CDR3 is CASSLLASGELFF. CDR3 nucleotide sequence: TGTGCCAGCAGCCTACTAGCGTCCGGGGAGCTGTTTTTT.

The V gene is TRBV10-3, the J gene TRBJ2-3, with D tentatively TRBD1 or TRBD2 (5 bases each). The CDR3 spans 16 residues. Per germline, CDR1 ENHRY and CDR2 SYGVKD. The ends were cut back, 4 bases at V and 0 bases at J, with 14 bases in the middle. CDR3 sequence (DNA): TGTGCCATCAGTGGGGGGTGGGGCCCCAGCACAGATACGCAGTATTTT. This translates into CAISGGWGPSTDTQYF.

This clonotype came up many times. This CDR3 is CASSLYGRQSYEQYF. The DNA of the CDR3 is TGTGCCAGCAGTTTATATGGGAGACAGTCCTACGAGCAGTACTTC. The rearrangement uses TRBV12-3 or TRBV12-4 and TRBJ2-7; D possibly matches TRBD1 or TRBD2 (5 bases each). Trimming cost V 2 bases and J 1 base, with 12 bases left between them. CDR3 size: 15 residues.

This clonotype was picked up a small number of times. The rearrangement uses TRBV9 and TRBJ2-3; D ambiguous. Germline V CDR1 and CDR2: SGDLS, YYNGEE. Deletions cut 7 bases from V and 0 bases from J, with 12 bases between. The CDR3 length is 14 residues. The CDR3 is CASCARTSTDTQYF. Here the CDR3 DNA reads TGTGCCAGCTGCGCCAGGACCAGCACAGATACGCAGTATTTT.

This clonotype was recorded at least ten times. This chain connects TRBV5-4 to TRBJ2-6, with a weak D call TRBD1 (5 bases). This CDR3 comprises 17 residues. Per germline, CDR1 SGHNT and CDR2 YYREEE (reference sequence). Trimming took 2 bases from V and 0 from J, leaving 12 bases between them. The CDR3 DNA reads TGTGCCAGCAGCTTAGGGCAGGGCTCCTCTGGGGCCAACGTCCTGACTTTC. Protein: CASSLGQGSSGANVLTF.

This chain connects TRBV18 to TRBJ1-1; no reliable D call. There are 15 residues in the CDR3. The germline V gene has CDR1 KGHSH and CDR2 LQKENI. V gave up 6 bases and J gave up 5 bases, with 19 bases separating them. The chain's CDR3 is CASSPNTWAGTEAFF. The CDR3 DNA is TGTGCCAGCTCCCCCAATACTTGGGCGGGGACTGAAGCTTTCTTT.

In its sample, this clonotype was seen many times. V usage is TRBV28 and J usage is TRBJ2-3; D is unclear. V shed 6 bases and J shed 5 bases, with 9 bases lying between them. The CDR3 length is 12 residues. The germline gives CDR1 MDHEN, CDR2 SYDVKM. CDR3 loop: CASRQTKDTQYF. The CDR3 nucleotides read TGTGCCAGCAGACAAACTAAAGATACGCAGTATTTT.

This clonotype occurred many times. V gene TRBV3-1 combines with J gene TRBJ1-1, with unresolved D. The CDR3 loop spans 14 amino acids. Per germline, CDR1 LGHDT and CDR2 YNNKEL (reference sequence). The germline V and J ends were trimmed by 4 bases and 0 bases, with 9 bases remaining between them. This CDR3 is CASSPPTVNTEAFF. In DNA form, the CDR3 reads TGTGCCAGCAGCCCCCCGACGGTGAACACTGAAGCTTTCTTT.

This clonotype was found many times. The V and J genes are TRBV7-2 and TRBJ2-7; TRBD2 agrees at 10 bases. In germline, CDR1 is SGHTA, CDR2 FQGNSA. V was pared by 5 bases and J by 4 bases, with 5 bases of the junction left unmatched. CDR3 length: 14 residues. Written as DNA, the CDR3 is TGTGCCAGCAGCCCTGGACTAGCGGTTTACGAGCAGTACTTC. Protein sequence: CASSPGLAVYEQYF.

This clonotype was counted at least ten times. The J gene is TRBJ1-2, the V gene TRBV29-1; D is perhaps TRBD1 (5 bases). The CDR3 sequence is 15 residues long. Germline assignment: CDR1 SQVTM and CDR2 ANQGSEA. V was cut by 2 bases and J by 3 bases, with 16 bases left in between. The CDR3 bases are TGCAGCGTTGAAAAGGTACCGGACATCTACTATGGCTACACCTTC. Residues: CSVEKVPDIYYGYTF.

Many counts were recorded for this clonotype. The chain employs TRBV4-1 and TRBJ2-3; D call uncertain. The CDR3 totals 16 residues. The germline V gene encodes CDR1 MGHRA and CDR2 YSYEKL. V was clipped by 0 bases and J by 4 bases, with 14 bases between them. DNA of the CDR3: TGCGCCAGCAGCCAAGATCATGCGAGGAGACCAGATACGCAGTATTTT. Residues: CASSQDHARRPDTQYF.

This clonotype turned up a few times. This rearrangement joins TRBV7-2 to TRBJ1-6; tentatively, D is TRBD1 (6 bases). Trimming left V 1 base short and J 7 bases short, with 14 bases between. CDR1 and CDR2 (germline): SGHTA, FQGNSA. This CDR3 has 16 residues. The CDR3 DNA reads TGTGCCAGCAGCTTAGAAGGGGGGAGACGGAATTCACCCCTCCACTTT. It specifies CASSLEGGRRNSPLHF.

This clonotype was seen repeatedly, ten times or more. The chain carries TRBV3-1 and TRBJ2-3; D is perhaps TRBD2 (5 bases). Germline values: CDR1 LGHDT, CDR2 YNNKEL (reference sequence). The ends were cut back, 3 bases at V and 6 bases at J, with 13 bases in the middle. The CDR3 totals 14 residues. CDR3: CASSHVPGSDTQYF. The DNA of the CDR3 is TGTGCCAGCAGCCATGTTCCGGGGTCCGATACGCAGTATTTT.

This clonotype was counted at least ten times. The V gene is TRBV7-9, the J gene TRBJ2-5; no reliable D call. CDR1 is SEHNR and CDR2 is FQNEAQ in the germline V gene (reference sequence). Trimming stripped 5 bases from V and 7 bases from J, with 11 bases between. CDR3 length equals 12 residues. The DNA for the CDR3 is TGTGCCAGCAGCGACCTTATGTGGACCCAGTACTTC. This sequence encodes CASSDLMWTQYF.

At least ten counts were recorded for this clonotype. The V call is TRBV20-1, the J call TRBJ2-7; D remains ambiguous. Looked up from germline, CDR1 is DFQATT and CDR2 is SNEGSKA (reference sequence). The CDR3 loop spans 11 amino acids. Deletions cut 7 bases from V and 0 bases from J, with 7 bases between. In nucleotides, the CDR3 is TGCAGTGTTGCCGGCTCCTACGAGCAGTACTTC. Protein: CSVAGSYEQYF.

For this clonotype: A read error is possible here, since a much larger clone lies one base away. The V gene is TRBV7-9, the J gene TRBJ2-3; a weak D match, TRBD2 (6 bases). Germline CDR1 and CDR2: SEHNR and FQNEAQ (reference sequence). V lost 5 bases and J lost 0, with 15 bases in between. CDR3 size: 16 residues. As DNA, the CDR3 is TGTGCCAGCAGCCCCGTGGGGGGTATTAGCACAGATACGCAGTATTTT. Its protein product is CASSPVGGISTDTQYF. The full variable domain, its missing parts supplied by reference TRBV7-9 and TRBJ2-3, is DTGVSQNPRHKITKRGQNVTFRCDPISEHNRLYWYRQTLGQGPEFLTYFQNEAQLEKSRLLSDRFSAERPKGSFSTLEIQRTEQGDSAMYLCASSPVGGISTDTQYFGPGTRLTVL.

Ten or more counts support this clonotype. The genes are TRBV9 and TRBJ2-5; D remains ambiguous. V was clipped by 3 bases and J by 4 bases, with 22 bases between them. The CDR3 has 17 residues. Germline V gene lookup returns CDR1 SGDLS and CDR2 YYNGEE. This CDR3 is CASSENPGKGDGETQYF. CDR3 in DNA: TGTGCCAGCAGCGAGAATCCAGGAAAGGGCGATGGAGAGACCCAGTACTTC.

This clonotype was seen many times. The J gene is TRBJ2-5, the V gene TRBV15; no firm D call. V shed 5 bases and J shed 6 bases, with 10 bases lying between them. CDR3 size: 12 residues. Germline V lookup: CDR1 LNHNV, CDR2 YYDKDF (reference sequence). The CDR3 loop reads CATSDGSQTQYF. CDR3 nucleotides: TGTGCCACCAGCGATGGTAGCCAGACCCAGTACTTC.

This clonotype appeared many times. The chain combines TRBV18 with TRBJ2-1, with 8 bases aligning to TRBD2. The CDR3 contains 17 residues. Trimming took 3 bases from V and 4 from J; bases not matched to a gene: 11. Germline V gene lookup returns CDR1 KGHSH and CDR2 LQKENI. DNA for the CDR3: TGTGCCAGCTCACCGGCCCCCAGCGGGGGCGTTTACAATGAGCAGTTCTTC. Translation: CASSPAPSGGVYNEQFF.